The rows below give T cell receptor beta chains drawn from one sample of a study of beta chain features in type 1 diabetes. The method was immunoSEQ multiplex PCR; TCRdb's version includes in-frame clones alone and lacks a portion of them. The sample has 140,000 to 150,000 clones, 10% seen once. The sequenced material came from naive CD4+ T cells from blood. The origin of the receptors is a man between 18 and 29 years old in good health. CDR3s include the opening cysteine and the closing phenylalanine or tryptophan. A D gene is named only where the DNA matches it firmly. Some rows have no size entry. The others give once, few or many, or a class for an expanded clone.

j_gene | d_gene | v_gene | abundance | CDR3aa | CDR3nt
TRBJ2-2 | TRBD1 | TRBV19 | few | CASSMASAGGGELFF | TGTGCCAGTAGTATGGCGAGTGCAGGGGGCGGGGAGCTGTTTTTT
TRBJ1-2 | . | TRBV2 | . | CASRPFGGLYTF | TGTGCCAGCAGACCCTTCGGAGGGCTCTACACCTTC
TRBJ2-5 | . | TRBV7-9 | . | CASSPWRAVDQETQYF | TGTGCCAGCAGCCCCTGGAGAGCGGTAGACCAAGAGACCCAGTACTTC
TRBJ2-5 | TRBD2 | TRBV11-2 | . | CASSYTSGGARETQYF | TGTGCCAGCAGCTATACCAGCGGGGGGGCCCGAGAGACCCAGTACTTC
TRBJ1-1 | . | TRBV7-2 | few | CASSLGGGTEAFF | TGTGCCAGCAGCTTAGGGGGGGGGACTGAAGCTTTCTTT
TRBJ2-7 | . | TRBV4-2 | . | CASSQDPPTPTFSYEQYF | TGTGCCAGCAGCCAAGATCCCCCAACTCCCACCTTTTCCTACGAGCAGTACTTC
TRBJ2-7 | . | TRBV4-1 | few | CASSHFDGSSYEQYF | TGCGCCAGCAGCCACTTTGACGGGAGCTCCTACGAGCAGTACTTC
TRBJ2-7 | TRBD1 | TRBV5-1 | few | CASSWTGSYEQYF | TGCGCCAGCAGCTGGACAGGGAGCTACGAGCAGTACTTC
TRBJ2-7 | TRBD1 | TRBV6-5 | few | CASRGQGSYEQYF | TGTGCCAGCAGGGGACAGGGGAGCTACGAGCAGTACTTC
TRBJ2-5 | TRBD2 | TRBV5-1 | few | CASSREGETQYF | TGCGCCAGCAGCAGGGAGGGGGAGACCCAGTACTTC
TRBJ2-3 | TRBD2 | TRBV6-1 | . | CASSPPPAGVDTQYF | TGTGCCAGCAGTCCCCCCCCAGCGGGGGTGGATACGCAGTATTTT
TRBJ2-1 | TRBD2 | TRBV30 | . | CAWSVMSGGANEQFF | TGTGCCTGGAGTGTAATGAGCGGGGGGGCAAATGAGCAGTTCTTC
TRBJ2-2 | TRBD2 | TRBV6-5 | . | CASSYRRGGGELFF | TGTGCCAGCAGTTACCGGCGGGGGGGCGGGGAGCTGTTTTTT
TRBJ1-1 | . | TRBV30 | . | CAWSEAAEAFF | TGTGCCTGGAGTGAAGCGGCTGAAGCTTTCTTT
TRBJ1-6 | . | TRBV19 | few | CASSLGQPGSPLHF | TGTGCCAGTAGTCTGGGACAACCAGGGTCACCCCTCCACTTT
TRBJ1-3 | . | TRBV29-1 | . | CSVGGGPGNTIYF | TGCAGCGTTGGAGGAGGGCCTGGAAACACCATATATTTT